The clone carrying this T cell receptor beta chain was observed a handful of times. Losses at the gene ends were 2 bases for V and 0 bases for J; bases not matched to a gene: 12. This CDR3 contains 20 residues. Germline CDR1 SGDLS, CDR2 YYNGEE. Alongside a J-beta primer mix, a sample-barcoded 5' primer served in a second PCR lasting roughly 7 to 11 cycles. One entry per CDR3 protein, called by TCRdb with MiXCR from the 5' RACE reads. The table records about 1 million distinct CDR3 sequences, under 55% of them present only once. The entry originates in a study of blood T cells in healthy people across ages.

The sequenced sample consisted of blood. The V and J genes are TRBV9 and TRBJ2-6; 9 bases map to TRBD1. The sequence derives from a woman aged 55-70 years in good health. CDR3 region: CASSVPRGQGFLSGANVLTF. CDR3 bases: TGTGCCAGCAGCGTTCCCCGTGGACAGGGGTTCCTCTCTGGGGCCAACGTCCTGACTTTC. The whole variable domain, filled in from reference TRBV9 and TRBJ2-6, reads DSGVTQTPKHLITATGQRVTLRCSPRSGDLSVYWYQQSLDQGLQFLIQYYNGEERAKGNILERFSAQQFPDLHSELNLSSLELGDSALYFCASSVPRGQGFLSGANVLTFGAGSRLTVL.